This passage covers 19 T cell receptor beta chains from one sample sequenced in a study of shared clonotypes between healthy human individuals. The data were produced by immunoSEQ multiplex PCR, yet TCRdb's version contains in-frame clones alone and is incomplete. The sample has a few hundred thousand clones, roughly 97% seen once; the top ten hold 0.055% to 0.07%. The sequenced sample was naive CD4+ T cells sorted from blood. The subset is: CD45RA+ positively selected. The receptors shown here come from a woman between 25 and 40 years old in good health.

The chain couples TRBV6-1 to TRBJ1-3, with 12 bases aligning to TRBD1. Germline V gene data show CDR1 as MNHNS and CDR2 as SASEGT. Trimming cost V 6 bases and J 2 bases; bases outside gene matches: 2. This CDR3 spans 15 amino acids. The CDR3 DNA reads TGTGCCAGCAGGGGACAGGGGGCTGCTGGAAACACCATATATTTT. Amino acid sequence: CASRGQGAAGNTIYF.

The rearrangement links TRBV9 to TRBJ1-1; no reliable D call. V gave up 0 bases and J gave up 5 bases, with 20 bases separating them. The CDR3 extends over 17 amino acids. Per germline, CDR1 SGDLS and CDR2 YYNGEE. The CDR3: CASSVEVHGLPGTEAFF. CDR3 DNA sequence: TGTGCCAGCAGCGTAGAAGTTCATGGACTCCCGGGAACTGAAGCTTTCTTT.

This clone was detected once. V gene TRBV7-2 combines with J gene TRBJ1-2; no clear D. Germline CDR1 and CDR2: SGHTA and FQGNSA. This CDR3 spans 14 amino acids. The V gene lost 2 bases and the J gene lost 8 bases, with 15 bases spanning the gap. Written as DNA, the CDR3 is TGTGCCAGCAGCTTACTAGGACCGCGCGGGGGCTACACCTTC. Translation gives CASSLLGPRGGYTF.

CDR3 loop: CASSRSGANVLTF. The CDR3 nucleotides read TGTGCCAGCAGCCGTTCCGGGGCCAACGTCCTGACTTTC. V and J are TRBV11-2 and TRBJ2-6, with D hard to call. Trimming took off 5 bases at V and 4 bases at J, with 6 bases between the two ends. CDR3 length equals 13 residues. Germline V lookup: CDR1 SGHAT, CDR2 FQNNGV.

The rearrangement joins TRBV4-1 to TRBJ1-2; possible D gene TRBD1, 6 bases. Germline CDR1 reads MGHRA; CDR2 reads YSYEKL. V was cut by 1 base and J by 0 bases, with 12 bases left in between. CDR3 length equals 16 residues. DNA of the CDR3: TGCGCCAGCAGCCAAGCGATGGGACAAGCTAACTATGGCTACACCTTC. Residues: CASSQAMGQANYGYTF.

The V call is TRBV4-1, the J call TRBJ2-1; 8 nucleotides align to TRBD2. The CDR3 spans 17 residues. The germline CDR1 and CDR2 sequences are MGHRA and YSYEKL. Trimming took 3 bases from V and 4 from J; bases not matched to a gene: 11. In nucleotides, the CDR3 is TGCGCCAGCAGCCACGAGCCCCTAGCGGGCGTTTACAATGAGCAGTTCTTC. It translates to CASSHEPLAGVYNEQFF.

CDR3 DNA: TGTGCCAGCAGCTCTCGAAGGACTAGCGGGGACATAGGTAGCGATGAGCAGTTCTTC. Amino acid sequence: CASSSRRTSGDIGSDEQFF. The chain links TRBV13 to TRBJ2-1; TRBD2 agrees at 12 bases. CDR3 length: 19 amino acids. Germline CDR1 reads PRHDT; CDR2 reads FYEKMQ (reference sequence). Germline trimming cut 4 bases from V and 8 bases from J; bases unmatched to any gene: 18.

This chain uses TRBV5-1 with TRBJ2-5; D unclear. V lost 0 bases and J lost 4, with 4 bases in between. The germline V gene has CDR1 SGHRS and CDR2 YFSETQ. CDR3 length equals 12 residues. The CDR3 region is CASSLASETQYF. CDR3 nucleotides: TGCGCCAGCAGCTTGGCGTCAGAGACCCAGTACTTC.

The chain recombines TRBV15 with TRBJ2-7; D remains unclear. This CDR3 region has 15 residues. Germline CDR1 is LNHNV and CDR2 is YYDKDF (reference sequence). V was cut by 3 bases and J by 8 bases, with 20 bases left in between. The CDR3 DNA is TGTGCCACCAGCAGGGCGGTCGGATCCCCCAACCAGCAGTACTTC. Amino acid sequence: CATSRAVGSPNQQYF.

The rearrangement joins TRBV6-5 to TRBJ1-1, with 7 bases that match TRBD1. Germline CDR1 MNHEY, CDR2 SVGAGI. This CDR3 has 14 amino acids. The V gene end was trimmed by 2 bases and the J gene end by 6 bases; junction bases not matched to a gene: 6. The CDR3 DNA reads TGTGCCAGCAGTTACGCCAGGGACAGATCTGAAGCTTTCTTT. Its protein product is CASSYARDRSEAFF.

This clone was found once. V and J are TRBV19 and TRBJ1-2, with 7 bases identical to TRBD1. Trimming at V came to 10 bases and at J to 4 bases, leaving 12 bases not matched to a gene. There are 14 residues in the CDR3. CDR1 is LNHDA, CDR2 SQIVND, per germline (reference sequence). The CDR3 is CATRHRDRPYGYTF. CDR3 nucleotide sequence: TGTGCCACTAGACACCGGGACAGACCCTATGGCTACACCTTC.

The J gene is TRBJ1-1, the V gene TRBV21-1. TRBV21-1 is annotated as a pseudogene. The CDR3 spans 14 residues. The CDR3 spells CASSKERMNTEAFF. The DNA for the CDR3 is TGTGCCAGCAGCAAAGAGAGGATGAACACTGAAGCTTTCTTT.

This chain connects TRBV28 to TRBJ2-7; 7 bases line up with TRBD1. The CDR3 consists of 14 residues. The ends lost 6 bases at V and 6 bases at J; junction bases unmatched: 11. Germline V CDR1 and CDR2: MDHEN, SYDVKM. The CDR3 coding sequence is TGTGCCAGCAGGAAGACAGGGTCAGGGGGCGAGCAGTACTTC. Its protein is CASRKTGSGGEQYF.

The J gene is TRBJ2-3, the V gene TRBV9, with TRBD2 identical over 8 bases. The CDR3 loop spans 17 amino acids. Germline loops: CDR1 SGDLS, CDR2 YYNGEE. With 0 bases clipped from V and 8 bases from J, the junction kept 14 bases outside the gene matches. CDR3: CASSVDLGSGRRVTQYF. The DNA of the CDR3 is TGTGCCAGCAGCGTAGATTTGGGGAGCGGGAGAAGAGTTACGCAGTATTTT.

The CDR3: CASSIGGAQTQYF. DNA of the CDR3: TGTGCCAGTAGTATAGGAGGGGCGCAGACCCAGTACTTC. This sequence joins TRBV19 and TRBJ2-5; D might be TRBD1 or TRBD2, each matching 5 bases. Germline V gene lookup returns CDR1 LNHDA and CDR2 SQIVND (reference sequence). This CDR3 is built from 13 residues. The V gene lost 1 base and the J gene lost 6 bases, with 9 bases spanning the gap.

The chain combines TRBV7-6 with TRBJ1-5; 8 nucleotides match TRBD1. J lost 0 bases, V lost 5 bases, and 12 bases had no gene match. From germline, CDR1 is SGHVS and CDR2 FNYEAQ. This CDR3 region has 18 residues. CDR3 coding DNA: TGTGCCAGCAGCGGATATACCGGGACAGGATATAGCAATCAGCCCCAGCATTTT. It yields the protein CASSGYTGTGYSNQPQHF.

The chain is built from TRBV15 and TRBJ2-5; the D is unclear. Germline CDR1 is LNHNV and CDR2 is YYDKDF (reference sequence). Trimming pared 0 bases from V and 1 base from J, leaving 9 bases between. This CDR3 contains 15 residues. The CDR3, as DNA: TGTGCCACCAGCAGAGATGCCGGGTTCCAAGAGACCCAGTACTTC. As protein: CATSRDAGFQETQYF.

V is TRBV28 and J is TRBJ2-7, with TRBD2 matching over 7 bases. Germline assignment: CDR1 MDHEN and CDR2 SYDVKM. The CDR3 runs 19 residues. Unmatched junction bases numbered 21, after V lost 3 bases and J lost 4 bases. CDR3 sequence reads: CASSFRGGFGGGPMYEQYF. The CDR3 DNA is TGTGCCAGCAGTTTTCGGGGCGGCTTCGGGGGAGGGCCGATGTACGAGCAGTACTTC.

J is TRBJ1-3 and V is TRBV9; perhaps TRBD1 as D (6 bases). Trimming removed 6 bases at V and 0 bases at J, with 16 bases between. Germline CDR1 SGDLS, CDR2 YYNGEE. There are 16 residues in the CDR3. CDR3 DNA: TGTGCCAGCACCGCCGGGGACACCCTCTCTGGAAACACCATATATTTT. Its protein product is CASTAGDTLSGNTIYF. Full variable domain (outside the CDR3, taken from reference TRBV9 and TRBJ1-3): DSGVTQTPKHLITATGQRVTLRCSPRSGDLSVYWYQQSLDQGLQFLIQYYNGEERAKGNILERFSAQQFPDLHSELNLSSLELGDSALYFCASTAGDTLSGNTIYFGEGSWLTVV.